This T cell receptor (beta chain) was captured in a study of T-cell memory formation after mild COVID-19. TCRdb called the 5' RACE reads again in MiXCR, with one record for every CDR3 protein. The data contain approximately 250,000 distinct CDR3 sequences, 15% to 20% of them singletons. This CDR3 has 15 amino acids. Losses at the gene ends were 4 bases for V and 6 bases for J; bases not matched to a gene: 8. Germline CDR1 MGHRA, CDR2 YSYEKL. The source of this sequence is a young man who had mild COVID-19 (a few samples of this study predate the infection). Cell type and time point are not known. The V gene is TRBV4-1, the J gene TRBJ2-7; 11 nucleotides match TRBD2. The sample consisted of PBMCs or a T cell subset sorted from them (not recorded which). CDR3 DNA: TGCGCCAGCAGCCCCAGATTCGGGACTAGCGGCGAGCAGTACTTC. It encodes CASSPRFGTSGEQYF.